This T cell receptor beta chain was sequenced in a study of blood T cell repertoires in COVID-19. Study in general: PBMCs, B-cell-depleted T cells, or T cells provided the cDNA or gDNA that made up the material.

The V end lost 3 bases, the J end lost 1 base, and 16 bases lay between the germline ends. The germline V gene encodes CDR1 SNHLY and CDR2 FYNNEI. The CDR3 loop spans 16 amino acids. Followed over time, Seattle patients had been enrolled while infection was active. Generated by immunoSEQ multiplex PCR, the TCRdb table keeps only in-frame clones and is missing some. The sample has roughly 200,000 clones; roughly 84% are singletons. The TCR comes from an elderly woman with COVID-19, enrolled during active disease. What was sequenced was peripheral blood. V and J are TRBV2 and TRBJ2-7, with D maybe TRBD1 (6 bases). The CDR3 DNA reads as TGTGCCAGCAGTGACTTGCTCCTCAGGGGTTCCTACGAGCAGTACTTC. Its translation is CASSDLLLRGSYEQYF.